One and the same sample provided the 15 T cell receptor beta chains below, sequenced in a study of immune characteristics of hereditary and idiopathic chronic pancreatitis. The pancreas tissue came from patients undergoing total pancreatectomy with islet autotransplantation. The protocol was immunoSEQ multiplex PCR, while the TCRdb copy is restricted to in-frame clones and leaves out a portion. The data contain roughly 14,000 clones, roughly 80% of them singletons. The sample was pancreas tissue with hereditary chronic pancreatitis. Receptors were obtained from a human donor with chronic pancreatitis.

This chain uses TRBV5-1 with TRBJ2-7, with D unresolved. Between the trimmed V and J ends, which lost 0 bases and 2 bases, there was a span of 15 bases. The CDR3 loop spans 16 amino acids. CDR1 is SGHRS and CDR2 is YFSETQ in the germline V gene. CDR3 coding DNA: TGCGCCAGCAGCTTGGGCACCGGCGCTAAGACCTACGAGCAGTACTTC. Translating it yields CASSLGTGAKTYEQYF.

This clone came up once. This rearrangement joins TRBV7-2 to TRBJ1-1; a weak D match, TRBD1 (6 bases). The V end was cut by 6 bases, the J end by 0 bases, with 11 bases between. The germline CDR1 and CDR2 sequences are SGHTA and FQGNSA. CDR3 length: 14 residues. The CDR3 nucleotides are TGTGCCAGCAGTTACGGGACACTGAACACTGAAGCTTTCTTT. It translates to CASSYGTLNTEAFF.

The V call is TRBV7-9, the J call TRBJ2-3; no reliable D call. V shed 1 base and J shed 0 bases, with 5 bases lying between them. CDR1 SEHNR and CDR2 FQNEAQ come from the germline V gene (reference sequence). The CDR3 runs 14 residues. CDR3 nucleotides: TGTGCCAGCAGCTTAGGGAAAAGCACAGATACGCAGTATTTT. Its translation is CASSLGKSTDTQYF.

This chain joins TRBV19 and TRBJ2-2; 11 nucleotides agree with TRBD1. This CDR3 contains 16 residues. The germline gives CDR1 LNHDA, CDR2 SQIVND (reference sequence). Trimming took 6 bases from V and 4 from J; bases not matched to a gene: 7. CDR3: CASRRGQGASTGELFF. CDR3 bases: TGTGCCAGTAGGAGAGGACAGGGGGCGAGCACCGGGGAGCTGTTTTTT.

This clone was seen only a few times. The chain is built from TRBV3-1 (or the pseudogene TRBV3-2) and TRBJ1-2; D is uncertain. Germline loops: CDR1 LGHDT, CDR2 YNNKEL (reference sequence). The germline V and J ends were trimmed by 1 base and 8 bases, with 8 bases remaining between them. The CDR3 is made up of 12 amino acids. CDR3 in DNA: TGTGCCAGCAGCCAAGGGACCGGGGGCTACACCTTC. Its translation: CASSQGTGGYTF.

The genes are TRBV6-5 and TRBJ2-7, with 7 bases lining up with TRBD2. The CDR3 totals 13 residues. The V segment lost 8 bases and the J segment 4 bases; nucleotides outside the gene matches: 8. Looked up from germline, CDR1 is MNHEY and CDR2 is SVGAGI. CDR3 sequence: CASAGVVGYEQYF. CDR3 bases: TGTGCCAGCGCGGGGGTGGTGGGGTACGAGCAGTACTTC.

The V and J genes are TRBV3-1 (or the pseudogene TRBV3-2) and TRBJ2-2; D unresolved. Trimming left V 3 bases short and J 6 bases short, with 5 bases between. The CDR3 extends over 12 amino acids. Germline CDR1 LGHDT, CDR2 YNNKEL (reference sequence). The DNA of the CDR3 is TGTGCCAGCAGCCAGATGGCCGGGGAGCTGTTTTTT. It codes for CASSQMAGELFF.

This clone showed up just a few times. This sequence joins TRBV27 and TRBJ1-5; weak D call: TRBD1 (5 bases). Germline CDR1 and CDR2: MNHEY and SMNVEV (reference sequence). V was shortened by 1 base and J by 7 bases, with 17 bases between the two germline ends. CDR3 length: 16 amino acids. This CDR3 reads CASSLFGGGFGQPQHF. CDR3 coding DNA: TGTGCCAGCAGTTTATTCGGGGGGGGATTCGGGCAGCCCCAGCATTTT.

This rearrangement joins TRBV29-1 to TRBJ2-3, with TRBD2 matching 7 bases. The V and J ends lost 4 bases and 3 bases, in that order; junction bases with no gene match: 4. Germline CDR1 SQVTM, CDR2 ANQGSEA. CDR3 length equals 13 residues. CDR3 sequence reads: CSVVAGVTDTQYF. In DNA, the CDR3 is TGCAGCGTTGTGGCGGGAGTAACAGATACGCAGTATTTT.

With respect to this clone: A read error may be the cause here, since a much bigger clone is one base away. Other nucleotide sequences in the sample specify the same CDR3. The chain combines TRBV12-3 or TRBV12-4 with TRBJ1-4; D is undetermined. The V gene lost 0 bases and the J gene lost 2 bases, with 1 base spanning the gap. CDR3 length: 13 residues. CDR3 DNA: TGTGCCAGCAGTTTAGCGACTAATGAAAAACTGTTTTTT. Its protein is CASSLATNEKLFF.

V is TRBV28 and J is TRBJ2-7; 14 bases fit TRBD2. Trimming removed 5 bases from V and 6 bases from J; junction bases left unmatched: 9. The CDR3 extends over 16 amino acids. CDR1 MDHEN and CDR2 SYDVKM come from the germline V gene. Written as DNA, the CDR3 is TGTGCCAGCAGTGAGGGACTAGCGGGAGAAAAACGCGAGCAGTACTTC. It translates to CASSEGLAGEKREQYF.

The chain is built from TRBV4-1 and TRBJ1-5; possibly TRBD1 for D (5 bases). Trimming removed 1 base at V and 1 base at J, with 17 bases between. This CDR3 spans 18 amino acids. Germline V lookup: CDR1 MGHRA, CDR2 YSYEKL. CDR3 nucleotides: TGCGCCAGCAGCCAAGTATGGGCAGCCCAGGGCAGCAATCAGCCCCAGCATTTT. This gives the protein CASSQVWAAQGSNQPQHF.

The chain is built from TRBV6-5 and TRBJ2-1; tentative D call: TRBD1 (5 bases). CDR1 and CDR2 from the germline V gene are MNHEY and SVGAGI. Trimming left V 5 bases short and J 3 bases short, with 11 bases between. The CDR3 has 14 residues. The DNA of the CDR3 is TGTGCCAGCAGTCGACAGCCCCTCTACAATGAGCAGTTCTTC. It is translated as CASSRQPLYNEQFF.

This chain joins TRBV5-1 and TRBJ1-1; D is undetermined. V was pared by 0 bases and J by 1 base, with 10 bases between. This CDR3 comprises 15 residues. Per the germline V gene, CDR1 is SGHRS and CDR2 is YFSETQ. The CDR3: CASSLASAGNTEAFF. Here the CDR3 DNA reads TGCGCCAGCAGCTTGGCGAGTGCGGGGAACACTGAAGCTTTCTTT.

CDR3 sequence reads: CASSEGEDEQFF. The DNA of the CDR3 is TGTGCCAGCTCGGAGGGGGAGGATGAGCAGTTCTTC. This chain joins TRBV18 and TRBJ2-1; D may correspond to TRBD1 or TRBD2 (6 bases each). Germline CDR1 reads KGHSH; CDR2 reads LQKENI. The CDR3 spans 12 residues. Trimming took 6 bases from V and 8 from J, leaving 11 bases between them.